Each of the 21 T cell receptor beta chains below was sequenced from the same sample in a study of OX40 agonist ivuxolimab in advanced cancers. Profiling relied on immunoSEQ multiplex PCR, and the TCRdb table lists in-frame clones only, not all of them. The sample holds about 67,000 clones, about 88% seen once. Sequenced material: CD4+ or CD8+ T cells sorted from blood, taken in a trial of the OX40 agonist ivuxolimab. Receptors were obtained from an adult with an advanced solid tumor such as melanoma, head and neck, liver or kidney cancer.

This clone was seen more than once but under ten times. This chain connects TRBV5-1 to TRBJ1-1; TRBD1 is a possible D gene (5 bases). Germline V lookup: CDR1 SGHRS, CDR2 YFSETQ. The CDR3 is made up of 13 amino acids. V was trimmed by 0 bases and J by 6 bases, leaving 9 bases between them. The CDR3 nucleotides are TGCGCCAGCAGCTTGGCGTCAGGGCCTGAAGCTTTCTTT. This gives the protein CASSLASGPEAFF.

This clone has just one count. This sequence joins TRBV11-2 and TRBJ2-7; tentatively, D is TRBD1 or TRBD2 (5 bases each). Trimming took 5 bases from V and 2 from J, leaving 19 bases between them. Germline CDR1 and CDR2: SGHAT and FQNNGV. This CDR3 is 16 amino acids long. The DNA of the CDR3 is TGTGCCAGCAGCCCCTTCGGGACGAAAGACCCCTACGAGCAGTACTTC. Encoded protein: CASSPFGTKDPYEQYF.

V usage is TRBV18 and J usage is TRBJ2-7; the D call may be TRBD1 or TRBD2 (5 bases each). The CDR3 is 14 residues long. CDR1 and CDR2 (germline): KGHSH, LQKENI. The V gene lost 2 bases and the J gene lost 1 base, with 9 bases spanning the gap. The CDR3 nucleotides are TGTGCCAGCTCACCAGGGACCGCTTCCTACGAGCAGTACTTC. It specifies CASSPGTASYEQYF.

This chain links TRBV28 with TRBJ2-7; D might be TRBD1 (6 bases). The CDR3 is 15 residues long. The V and J ends lost 2 bases and 9 bases respectively, with 20 bases between them. The germline gives CDR1 MDHEN, CDR2 SYDVKM. In nucleotides, the CDR3 is TGTGCCAGCAGTTTAGGGACACAAGCACAAGGGGTGCAGTACTTC. This encodes CASSLGTQAQGVQYF.

J is TRBJ2-3 and V is TRBV18, with a weak D call TRBD1 (6 bases). The CDR3 has 15 residues. Per germline, CDR1 KGHSH and CDR2 LQKENI. Trimming stripped 3 bases from V and 0 bases from J, with 10 bases between. The CDR3 DNA reads TGTGCCAGCTCACCCGTGGACAGTAGCACAGATACGCAGTATTTT. It is translated as CASSPVDSSTDTQYF. Drawing the rest from reference TRBV18 and TRBJ2-3, the complete variable domain is NAGVMQNPRHLVRRRGQEARLRCSPMKGHSHVYWYRQLPEEGLKFMVYLQKENIIDESGMPKERFSAEFPKEGPSILRIQQVVRGDSAAYFCASSPVDSSTDTQYFGPGTRLTVL.

V is TRBV7-9 and J is TRBJ2-1; 8 bases line up with TRBD1. CDR3 size: 15 residues. Trimming removed 4 bases from V and 8 bases from J; junction bases left unmatched: 10. The germline V gene has CDR1 SEHNR and CDR2 FQNEAQ (reference sequence). The CDR3 nucleotides read TGTGCCAGCAGCTCCTACAGGGGGTCGATCGATGAGCAGTTCTTC. Translated: CASSSYRGSIDEQFF.

The chain uses TRBV29-1 and TRBJ1-1; D is uncertain. The V end was cut by 4 bases, the J end by 1 base, with 10 bases between. The germline CDR1 and CDR2 sequences are SQVTM and ANQGSEA. The CDR3 contains 13 residues. The CDR3 spells CSVVARPNTEAFF. As DNA, the CDR3 is TGCAGCGTTGTGGCCAGGCCGAACACTGAAGCTTTCTTT.

This clone was counted only a few times. This chain uses TRBV10-3 with TRBJ2-1; 11 positions match TRBD2. The CDR3 spans 16 residues. With 10 bases clipped from V and 5 bases from J, the junction kept 13 bases outside the gene matches. Germline CDR1 is ENHRY and CDR2 is SYGVKD. The CDR3 DNA reads TGTGCCACCACCCGAAATAGCGGGAGGGTCGACAATGAGCAGTTCTTC. Translated: CATTRNSGRVDNEQFF.

This clone was observed a single time. V and J are TRBV18 and TRBJ2-1; possible D gene TRBD1, 6 bases. Germline loops: CDR1 KGHSH, CDR2 LQKENI. V was shortened by 4 bases and J by 9 bases, with 19 bases between the two germline ends. The CDR3 is 15 residues long. The DNA of the CDR3 is TGTGCCAGCTCACTAGCCGGGACACTGAACACTGAGCAGTTCTTC. It yields the protein CASSLAGTLNTEQFF.

The gene calls are TRBV6-1 and TRBJ1-6; TRBD1 might be the D (5 bases). The germline V and J ends were trimmed by 8 bases and 7 bases, with 18 bases remaining between them. The CDR3 totals 15 residues. CDR1 and CDR2 from the germline V gene are MNHNS and SASEGT. The DNA for the CDR3 is TGTGCCAGCGGGCAGTTCATTGAGGGGAATTCACCCCTCCACTTT. Translating gives CASGQFIEGNSPLHF.

This clone occurred a few times. This chain joins TRBV29-1 and TRBJ1-1; 7 nucleotides match TRBD1. CDR1 and CDR2 from the germline V gene are SQVTM and ANQGSEA. This CDR3 spans 14 amino acids. V lost 3 bases, J lost 4 bases, and 8 bases stayed unmatched. CDR3 coding DNA: TGCAGCGTTGATCGGGACAGCTGGGTCACTGAAGCTTTCTTT. Its protein is CSVDRDSWVTEAFF.

This rearrangement joins TRBV28 to TRBJ1-4, with 9 bases fitting TRBD1. CDR3 length: 14 residues. Germline trimming cut 4 bases from V and 8 bases from J; bases unmatched to any gene: 5. Germline loops: CDR1 MDHEN, CDR2 SYDVKM. CDR3 DNA: TGTGCCAGCAGTTCGGGACAGGGTTTCGAAAAACTGTTTTTT. Translating it yields CASSSGQGFEKLFF.

J is TRBJ2-5 and V is TRBV19, with D unresolved. The end of the DNA fits TRBJ2-7 better, so the J call may be wrong. CDR3 length equals 12 residues. Germline V gene sequence: CDR1 LNHDA, CDR2 SQIVND (reference sequence). The CDR3: CASSMYRSEQYF. The CDR3 bases are TGTGCCAGTAGTATGTATAGGAGCGAGCAGTACTTC.

The CDR3 loop reads CASSLDRGVSLGQFF. The CDR3 coding sequence is TGTGCCAGCAGCTTAGACAGGGGGGTCTCGCTTGGGCAGTTCTTC. V gene TRBV7-8 combines with J gene TRBJ2-1; 8 nucleotides match TRBD1. J gave up 12 bases and V 1 base, and 11 bases lay outside the gene matches. In germline, CDR1 is SGHVS, CDR2 FQNEAQ. The length of the CDR3 is 15 residues.

This chain uses TRBV10-3 with TRBJ1-6; D unclear. The CDR3 has 13 residues. From germline, CDR1 is ENHRY and CDR2 SYGVKD. The V gene lost 1 base and the J gene lost 7 bases, with 5 bases spanning the gap. CDR3 in amino acids: CAISELRNSPLHF. CDR3 sequence (DNA): TGTGCCATCAGTGAGTTGAGAAATTCACCCCTCCACTTT.

The chain is built from TRBV7-9 and TRBJ2-1; 13 nucleotides match TRBD2. Germline-derived CDR1 and CDR2 are SEHNR and FQNEAQ (reference sequence). V gave up 10 bases and J gave up 7 bases; unmatched junction bases: 4. The length of the CDR3 is 13 residues. CDR3 DNA sequence: TGTGCCATCGGACTAGCGGGAGCTAATGAGCAGTTCTTC. Its translation is CAIGLAGANEQFF.

This chain connects TRBV7-6 to TRBJ2-7, with 10 nucleotides matching TRBD2. Germline V gene data show CDR1 as SGHVS and CDR2 as FNYEAQ. V dropped 2 bases and J dropped 6; count of bases not matched to a gene: 7. The CDR3 length is 15 residues. CDR3 nucleotide sequence: TGTGCCAGCAGCTTATCCCCTAGCGGGAGTTCCGAGCAGTACTTC. It is translated as CASSLSPSGSSEQYF.

The chain recombines TRBV4-1 with TRBJ2-1; TRBD1 matches at 9 bases. This CDR3 has 16 residues. V lost 0 bases and J lost 3; bases outside the gene matches: 3. Germline CDR1 and CDR2: MGHRA and YSYEKL. CDR3: CASSQDDRGIYNEQFF. The CDR3 DNA reads TGCGCCAGCAGCCAAGATGACAGGGGGATCTACAATGAGCAGTTCTTC.

In this sample, this clone turned up once. This chain uses TRBV4-3 with TRBJ2-5; the D gene is possibly TRBD1 (5 bases). V was clipped by 4 bases and J by 5 bases, with 11 bases between them. Germline-derived CDR1 and CDR2 are LGHNA and YSLEER. The CDR3 totals 13 residues. The CDR3: CASSPGRAETQYF. CDR3 DNA sequence: TGCGCCAGCAGCCCGGGCAGGGCTGAGACCCAGTACTTC.

The V and J genes are TRBV19 and TRBJ1-3; D call uncertain. The CDR3 sequence is 16 residues long. CDR1 is LNHDA and CDR2 is SQIVND in the germline V gene (reference sequence). Trimming pared 9 bases from V and 0 bases from J, leaving 18 bases between. The CDR3 sequence is CARTFRLYYSGNTIYF. The CDR3 nucleotides are TGTGCCAGAACCTTCCGACTGTACTACTCTGGAAACACCATATATTTT.

The V call is TRBV19, the J call TRBJ2-2, with 10 bases that match TRBD2. The CDR3 contains 20 residues. Germline V gene sequence: CDR1 LNHDA, CDR2 SQIVND (reference sequence). Trimming took 4 bases from V and 4 from J; bases not matched to a gene: 18. Here the CDR3 reads CASSTARELSGRVGTGELFF. The CDR3 bases are TGTGCCAGTAGTACCGCGCGGGAGTTGAGCGGGAGGGTGGGCACCGGGGAGCTGTTTTTT.